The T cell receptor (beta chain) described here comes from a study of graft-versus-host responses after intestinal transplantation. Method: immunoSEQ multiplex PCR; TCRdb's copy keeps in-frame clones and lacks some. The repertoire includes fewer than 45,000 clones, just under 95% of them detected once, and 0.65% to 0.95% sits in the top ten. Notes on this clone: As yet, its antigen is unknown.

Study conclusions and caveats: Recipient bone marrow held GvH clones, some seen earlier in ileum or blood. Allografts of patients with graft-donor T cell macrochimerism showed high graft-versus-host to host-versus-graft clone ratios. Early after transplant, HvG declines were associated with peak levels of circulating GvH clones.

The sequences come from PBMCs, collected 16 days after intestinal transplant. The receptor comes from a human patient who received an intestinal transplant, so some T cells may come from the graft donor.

The CDR3 sequence: CASSLGLGLAGGSYTGELFF. The CDR3 region has the DNA TGTGCCAGCAGCTTGGGTCTGGGACTAGCGGGAGGGAGTTACACCGGGGAGCTGTTTTTT. The chain employs TRBV5-4 and TRBJ2-2; 16 bases agree with TRBD2. The ends lost 0 bases at V and 3 bases at J; junction bases unmatched: 8. The CDR3 sequence is 20 residues long. Germline CDR1 SGHNT, CDR2 YYREEE (reference sequence).